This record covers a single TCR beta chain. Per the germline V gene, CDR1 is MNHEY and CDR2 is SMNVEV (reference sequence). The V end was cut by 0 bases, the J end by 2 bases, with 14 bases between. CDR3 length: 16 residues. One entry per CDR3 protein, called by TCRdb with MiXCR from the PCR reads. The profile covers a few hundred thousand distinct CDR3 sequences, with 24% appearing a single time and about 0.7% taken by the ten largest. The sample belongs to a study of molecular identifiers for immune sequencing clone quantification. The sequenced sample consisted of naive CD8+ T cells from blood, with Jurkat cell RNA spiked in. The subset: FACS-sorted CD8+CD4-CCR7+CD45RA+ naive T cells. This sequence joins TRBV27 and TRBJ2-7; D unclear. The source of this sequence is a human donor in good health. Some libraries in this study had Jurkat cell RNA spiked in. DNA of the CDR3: TGTGCCAGCAGTTTATCCCGGGTCGCCACGGCCTACGAGCAGTACTTC. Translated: CASSLSRVATAYEQYF.